This passage covers 25 T cell receptor beta chains from one sample sequenced in a study of a mutant IDH1 vaccine in newly diagnosed glioma. Sequencing was performed with immunoSEQ multiplex PCR; in TCRdb, only in-frame clones are kept and a portion is missing. Among 45,000 to 65,000 clones listed, around 80% were seen once. Regarding time point: baseline, week 1 (first vaccination visit). Treatment indicated: pre-vaccination baseline after standard-of-care therapy. This specimen consisted of PBMCs, obtained from a glioma patient treated with radiotherapy, temozolomide or both. The origin of the receptors is a man younger than 35 with glioma.

The CDR3 reads CASSDVLGYGYTF. The CDR3 DNA is TGTGCCAGCAGTGATGTGCTTGGCTATGGCTACACCTTC. The V call is TRBV6-4, the J call TRBJ1-2; no reliable D call. Germline V gene sequence: CDR1 MRHNA, CDR2 SNTAGT. V lost 3 bases to trimming and J lost 4 bases, with 9 bases between them. CDR3 size: 13 residues.

The rearrangement links TRBV19 to TRBJ2-1, with D possibly TRBD1 on 6 matching bases. Germline V lookup: CDR1 LNHDA, CDR2 SQIVND (reference sequence). CDR3 length equals 15 residues. V was shortened by 9 bases and J by 4 bases, with 19 bases between the two germline ends. This chain's CDR3 is CASRSLGQSYNEQFF. The DNA for the CDR3 is TGTGCCAGCCGAAGCCTCGGACAGAGTTACAATGAGCAGTTCTTC.

A single count supports this clone. The chain combines TRBV5-4 with TRBJ2-5, with TRBD1 as a possible D gene (5 bases). CDR1 and CDR2 from the germline V gene are SGHNT and YYREEE (reference sequence). This CDR3 is 16 amino acids long. Trimming stripped 0 bases from V and 2 bases from J, with 14 bases between. The CDR3 loop reads CASSLAVLKGQETQYF. CDR3 sequence (DNA): TGTGCCAGCAGCTTGGCAGTGCTCAAGGGGCAAGAGACCCAGTACTTC.

The rearrangement joins TRBV4-1 to TRBJ2-7; 10 positions match TRBD1. The V gene end was trimmed by 0 bases and the J gene end by 4 bases; junction bases not matched to a gene: 6. The CDR3 is made up of 16 amino acids. Germline V gene sequence: CDR1 MGHRA, CDR2 YSYEKL. DNA for the CDR3: TGCGCCAGCAGCCAAGATGACGGGACAGGGGCTTACGAGCAGTACTTC. Its translation is CASSQDDGTGAYEQYF.

The rearrangement links TRBV9 to TRBJ1-2; 7 positions match TRBD1. Per the germline V gene, CDR1 is SGDLS and CDR2 is YYNGEE. CDR3 length equals 19 residues. V shed 2 bases and J 3 bases; nucleotides not matched to a gene: 19. The CDR3 sequence is CASSVTEGTVLLSDYGYTF. In DNA form, the CDR3 reads TGTGCCAGCAGCGTCACCGAGGGGACAGTACTCCTCTCGGACTATGGCTACACCTTC.

The V and J genes are TRBV19 and TRBJ1-1; D might be TRBD1 (5 bases). V was shortened by 6 bases and J by 6 bases, with 14 bases between the two germline ends. This CDR3 comprises 13 residues. The germline CDR1 and CDR2 sequences are LNHDA and SQIVND (reference sequence). The CDR3 loop reads CASRTGVRAEAFF. CDR3 nucleotides: TGTGCCAGTAGGACGGGGGTACGGGCTGAAGCTTTCTTT.

The chain employs TRBV10-3 and TRBJ1-5, with D possibly TRBD1 on 5 matching bases. Between the trimmed V and J ends, which lost 0 bases and 10 bases, there was a span of 16 bases. This CDR3 has 15 amino acids. Per the germline V gene, CDR1 is ENHRY and CDR2 is SYGVKD. CDR3 in amino acids: CAISESWGVDSPQHF. The DNA of the CDR3 is TGTGCCATCAGTGAGTCGTGGGGGGTGGACTCACCCCAGCATTTT.

The chain employs TRBV7-3 and TRBJ2-1; the match to TRBD2 covers 9 bases. The CDR3 totals 16 residues. Germline V gene lookup returns CDR1 SGHTA and CDR2 FQGTGA. With V trimmed by 0 bases and J by 4 bases, 4 bases remained unmatched. CDR3: CASSLTRGGSYNEQFF. CDR3 bases: TGTGCCAGCAGCTTAACGCGGGGGGGATCGTACAATGAGCAGTTCTTC.

The J gene is TRBJ1-6, the V gene TRBV7-9; D perhaps matches TRBD1 (5 bases). The CDR3 is 14 amino acids. The V gene's germline CDR1 is SEHNR and CDR2 FQNEAQ (reference sequence). V lost 4 bases and J lost 6, with 10 bases in between. CDR3 protein: CASSSGTGNSPLHF. The CDR3 DNA follows: TGTGCCAGCAGCTCCGGGACGGGTAATTCACCCCTCCACTTT.

The rearrangement links TRBV6-5 to TRBJ2-7; 8 bases map to TRBD1. The germline gives CDR1 MNHEY, CDR2 SVGAGI. The CDR3 length is 16 residues. V shed 0 bases and J 3 bases; nucleotides not matched to a gene: 7. DNA of the CDR3: TGTGCCAGCAGTTACTCCGTCAGGGGGCTTGGCTACGAGCAGTACTTC. The encoded protein is CASSYSVRGLGYEQYF.

The V call is TRBV30, the J call TRBJ1-2; D remains ambiguous. The CDR3 length is 12 residues. CDR1 is GTSNPN and CDR2 is SVGIG in the germline V gene (reference sequence). The ends were cut back, 4 bases at V and 8 bases at J, with 14 bases in the middle. CDR3 DNA sequence: TGTGCCTGGACTTGGTCGACGGGGGGCTACACCTTC. As protein: CAWTWSTGGYTF.

The V and J genes are TRBV12-5 and TRBJ2-2; D possibly matches TRBD1 or TRBD2 (5 bases each). The germline V gene has CDR1 LGHNT and CDR2 FRNRAP. Trimming removed 0 bases from V and 0 bases from J, with 14 bases in between. The CDR3 extends over 18 amino acids. Here the CDR3 DNA reads TGTGCTAGTGGTTTGGTAGTATTCAGGGAGACGAACACCGGGGAGCTGTTTTTT. Translation: CASGLVVFRETNTGELFF.

This clone appeared once. The chain is built from TRBV13 and TRBJ1-2, with 7 bases fitting TRBD1. Germline V gene lookup returns CDR1 PRHDT and CDR2 FYEKMQ (reference sequence). The ends lost 4 bases at V and 6 bases at J; junction bases unmatched: 8. The CDR3 sequence is 14 residues long. CDR3 region: CASSSTDRVNGYTF. The CDR3 DNA sequence: TGTGCCAGCAGCTCGACTGACAGGGTGAATGGCTACACCTTC.

V and J are TRBV6-1 and TRBJ2-7; D is unclear. The CDR3 consists of 14 residues. Trimming removed 2 bases at V and 0 bases at J, with 8 bases between. The germline V gene has CDR1 MNHNS and CDR2 SASEGT. DNA of the CDR3: TGTGCCAGCAGTGAATGGGCGGACTCCTACGAGCAGTACTTC. Translation gives CASSEWADSYEQYF.

The genes are TRBV27 and TRBJ1-5; D gene unclear. V lost 11 bases and J lost 3, with 20 bases in between. This CDR3 contains 15 residues. Germline lookup yields CDR1 MNHEY and CDR2 SMNVEV (reference sequence). CDR3 protein: CACRPSPGDNQPQHF. The CDR3, as DNA: TGTGCCTGCCGTCCAAGCCCTGGGGACAATCAGCCCCAGCATTTT.

V usage is TRBV10-3 and J usage is TRBJ1-2; 8 bases line up with TRBD1. V trimming: 4 bases; J trimming: 3 bases; junction bases outside the gene matches: 7. The CDR3 spans 15 residues. Looked up from germline, CDR1 is ENHRY and CDR2 is SYGVKD. This CDR3 reads CAISVGQVGDYGYTF. CDR3 bases: TGTGCCATCAGTGTGGGACAGGTGGGAGACTATGGCTACACCTTC.

The chain joins TRBV7-9 to TRBJ2-5; D tentatively fits TRBD1 or TRBD2 (6 bases each). The CDR3 is 16 amino acids. Trimming stripped 4 bases from V and 5 bases from J, with 20 bases between. Germline V gene lookup returns CDR1 SEHNR and CDR2 FQNEAQ (reference sequence). The CDR3 DNA follows: TGTGCCAGCAGCTCAGAGGGGGGCCTGCAGGGGGAGACCCAGTACTTC. Residues: CASSSEGGLQGETQYF.

This clone appeared a single time. The CDR3 spells CAISTGQGIRDTQYF. DNA for the CDR3: TGTGCCATCAGTACTGGACAGGGGATTCGAGATACGCAGTATTTT. This chain connects TRBV10-3 to TRBJ2-3; 9 nucleotides align to TRBD1. The CDR3 loop spans 15 amino acids. From germline, CDR1 is ENHRY and CDR2 SYGVKD. Germline trimming cut 5 bases from V and 5 bases from J; bases unmatched to any gene: 8.

The gene calls are TRBV10-3 and TRBJ1-1, with TRBD1 matching 10 bases. The CDR3 covers 17 residues. Germline assignment: CDR1 ENHRY and CDR2 SYGVKD. The ends lost 0 bases at V and 0 bases at J; junction bases unmatched: 4. The CDR3 region is CAISESGQGIMNTEAFF. The CDR3 nucleotides read TGTGCCATCAGTGAGTCGGGACAGGGGATCATGAACACTGAAGCTTTCTTT.

J is TRBJ2-3 and V is TRBV27, with 9 bases aligning to TRBD1. Germline CDR1 reads MNHEY; CDR2 reads SMNVEV (reference sequence). The CDR3 spans 15 residues. Trimming took 8 bases from V and 3 from J; bases not matched to a gene: 9. The CDR3 sequence is CASATWDRATDTQYF. In DNA form, the CDR3 reads TGTGCCAGCGCTACTTGGGACAGGGCGACAGATACGCAGTATTTT.

As regards this clone: One junction end does not reproduce the germline sequence, and a read error may be involved. The chain joins TRBV7-7 to TRBJ2-2; perhaps D is TRBD1 or TRBD2 (5 bases each). The CDR3 consists of 17 residues. Looked up from germline, CDR1 is SSHAT and CDR2 is FNYEAQ (reference sequence). Here the CDR3 reads CASSLTPGIVGGGELFF. In DNA, the CDR3 is TGTGCTAGCAGCCTAACGCCAGGGATTGTTGGAGGCGGGGAGCTGTTTTTT.

The gene calls are TRBV2 and TRBJ1-4; 9 bases match TRBD1. The CDR3 runs 17 residues. Germline loops: CDR1 SNHLY, CDR2 FYNNEI. The V and J ends lost 3 bases and 8 bases, in that order; junction bases with no gene match: 13. The CDR3 DNA follows: TGTGCCAGCAGTGAGGGGACAGGGAGATTGCTGGGAGAAAAACTGTTTTTT. This translates into CASSEGTGRLLGEKLFF.

This chain uses TRBV4-2 with TRBJ2-3; D call uncertain. V lost 0 bases, J lost 1 base, and 8 bases lay in between. The CDR3 is 15 amino acids. Germline CDR1 is LGHNA and CDR2 is YNFKEQ. The CDR3 loop reads CASSQERWGTDTQYF. CDR3 DNA: TGTGCCAGCAGCCAAGAACGGTGGGGCACAGATACGCAGTATTTT.

This rearrangement joins TRBV2 to TRBJ1-5, with 8 positions matching TRBD1. V shed 5 bases and J 5 bases; nucleotides not matched to a gene: 8. The CDR3 spans 15 residues. Looked up from germline, CDR1 is SNHLY and CDR2 is FYNNEI. Here the CDR3 DNA reads TGTGCCAGCAGTCGGACAGGGATGATGGATCAGCCCCAGCATTTT. This sequence encodes CASSRTGMMDQPQHF. Full variable domain (outside the CDR3, taken from reference TRBV2 and TRBJ1-5): EPEVTQTPSHQVTQMGQEVILRCVPISNHLYFYWYRQILGQKVEFLVSFYNNEISEKSEIFDDQFSVERPDGSNFTLKIRSTKLEDSAMYFCASSRTGMMDQPQHFGDGTRLSIL.

The CDR3 bases are TGTGCCAGCAGCTCCCGGGACACGATAACAGATACGCAGTATTTT. The encoded protein is CASSSRDTITDTQYF. The chain links TRBV7-9 to TRBJ2-3; perhaps TRBD1 as D (6 bases). Trimming took 4 bases from V and 3 from J, leaving 14 bases between them. There are 15 residues in the CDR3. Per germline, CDR1 SEHNR and CDR2 FQNEAQ (reference sequence).